One sample yielded the 8 T cell receptor beta chains listed below, sequenced in a study of regulatory T cells in long-lasting Graves disease. The time point is: newly diagnosed GD, antithyroid drugs for less than 3 months. PBMC-extracted RNA yielded the TCR library. Arm-PCR of CDR3 regions with iRepertoire HTBI primers generated TCR beta libraries. TCRdb called the multiplex PCR reads again in MiXCR, with one record for every CDR3 protein. The table has some 250,000 distinct CDR3 sequences, 15% to 20% seen once. The same sample was also used in a study of T cells in Graves' hyperthyroidism and ophthalmopathy.

The specimen comprised peripheral blood mononuclear cells (PBMCs), sampled at new diagnosis, from a patient treated with antithyroid drugs. The receptors here all came from a young woman with Graves disease.

This clonotype has at least ten counts. Its ends do not fully match the called genes, so a read error is possible. This chain joins TRBV27 and TRBJ2-3, with 11 nucleotides matching TRBD2. This CDR3 region has 15 residues. Germline V lookup: CDR1 MNHEY, CDR2 SMNVEV (reference sequence). The CDR3 sequence: CASSFTSGGTDTQYF. The CDR3 DNA reads as TGTGCCAGCAGTTTTACTAGCGGGGGCACGGATACGCAGTATTTT.

This clonotype was detected ten times or more. The chain uses TRBV12-3 or TRBV12-4 and TRBJ2-7; TRBD1 might be the D (6 bases). This CDR3 is built from 15 residues. V shed 6 bases and J shed 3 bases, with 18 bases lying between them. CDR3 protein: CASSPQGTRSYEQYF. The DNA for the CDR3 is TGTGCCAGCAGCCCTCAGGGGACACGAAGCTACGAGCAGTACTTC.

A remark on this clonotype: This may be a read error: a much more frequent sequence differs by one nucleotide. V usage is TRBV9 and J usage is TRBJ2-5; D gene uncertain. The end of the DNA aligns better with TRBJ2-1, so the J call may be wrong. Germline loops: CDR1 SGDLS, CDR2 YYNGEE. CDR3 size: 12 residues. The CDR3 sequence is CASRAILREQFF. CDR3 coding DNA: TGTGCCAGCAGGGCTATCCTCCGTGAGCAGTTCTTC.

The rearrangement links TRBV12-3 or TRBV12-4 to TRBJ2-4; TRBD1 matches at 9 bases. The J call may be mistaken, given a closer DNA end match to TRBJ2-1. This CDR3 contains 15 residues. Written as DNA, the CDR3 is TGTGCCAGCAGTTACACCCAGACAGGGGGGGACGAGCAGTTCTTC. This gives the protein CASSYTQTGGDEQFF.

The chain uses TRBV10-2 and TRBJ1-5, with D tentatively TRBD1 (6 bases). V gave up 4 bases and J gave up 7 bases, with 11 bases separating them. The length of the CDR3 is 13 residues. CDR1 and CDR2 (germline): WSHSY, SAAADI. The CDR3 sequence: CASSGGLWQPQHF. CDR3 bases: TGCGCCAGCAGTGGGGGGCTTTGGCAGCCCCAGCATTTT.

This clonotype was detected a few times. A much larger clone lies a single base off, so this may be a read error. The chain is built from TRBV9 and TRBJ2-1; either TRBD1 or TRBD2 may fit D (5 bases each). The CDR3 contains 14 residues. Per germline, CDR1 SGDLS and CDR2 YYNGEE. Trimming left V 4 bases short and J 7 bases short, with 15 bases between. The CDR3 DNA follows: TGTGCCAGCAGCCTGGGACCCCCGGCAAATGAGCAGTTCTTC. It specifies CASSLGPPANEQFF.

The table lists this clonotype with many counts. The V call is TRBV5-1, the J call TRBJ2-2; D may be TRBD1 (5 bases). Per the germline V gene, CDR1 is SGHRS and CDR2 is YFSETQ. V lost 4 bases and J 1 base, leaving 8 bases between the germline ends. This CDR3 is built from 14 residues. DNA of the CDR3: TGCGCCAGCAGCCCTCAGGGGAACACCGGGGAGCTGTTTTTT. It yields the protein CASSPQGNTGELFF.

This clonotype has more than one count but fewer than ten. The chain is built from TRBV7-2 and TRBJ1-3; maybe TRBD1 (6 bases). This CDR3 is built from 14 residues. CDR1 is SGHTA, CDR2 FQGNSA, per germline. Trimming cost V 2 bases and J 2 bases, with 7 bases left between them. CDR3 bases: TGTGCCAGCAGCTTAAGACAGGCTGGAAACACCATATATTTT. This translates into CASSLRQAGNTIYF. Full variable domain (remainder filled in from reference TRBV7-2 and TRBJ1-3): GAGVSQSPSNKVTEKGKDVELRCDPISGHTALYWYRQSLGQGLEFLIYFQGNSAPDKSGLPSDRFSAERTGGSVSTLTIQRTQQEDSAVYLCASSLRQAGNTIYFGEGSWLTVV.